This T cell receptor beta chain was observed in a study of T cells in tuberculosis. V was cut by 10 bases and J by 8 bases, with 11 bases left in between. The length of the CDR3 is 10 residues. Germline loops: CDR1 ENHRY, CDR2 SYGVKD. Adolescents were screened for latent TB by skin test and IGRA. Each donor contributed 85,000 to 100,000 T cells on average, unsorted. Repertoires were generated with immunoSEQ multiplex PCR, while TCRdb's copy carries only in-frame clones and drops some. The table records 35,000 to 40,000 clones, about 94% of them present only once. V gene TRBV10-3 combines with J gene TRBJ1-2; tentative D call: TRBD1 (5 bases). This TCR was sampled from a donor between 10 and 35 years old with latent tuberculosis or without tuberculosis infection. Some clones in this sample may be carry-over from other donors' samples. Sequencing was carried out using PBMCs. The CDR3 bases are TGTGCCACGCAACAGGACGGCTACACCTTC. Its translation: CATQQDGYTF.